Reported below is one T cell receptor beta chain. Its antigen is undetermined. CDR1 and CDR2 from the germline V gene are SNHLY and FYNNEI. This CDR3 is built from 14 residues. Losses at the gene ends were 8 bases for V and 1 base for J; bases not matched to a gene: 4. MiXCR was run by TCRdb on the multiplex PCR reads, yielding one entry per CDR3 protein. The repertoire holds fewer than 25,000 distinct CDR3 sequences, around two thirds seen once, with less than 20% in the top ten. This specimen belongs to a study of breast tumors, draining lymph nodes, adjacent tissues. Study-wide findings and caveats: Tumors had less TCR diversity than lymph nodes, more than nontumor tissue.

Sample: tumor-adjacent breast tissue. The clonotype originates from a female donor with breast cancer. Some clones in this sample may be carry-over from other donors' samples. The chain combines TRBV2 with TRBJ2-2; 7 positions match TRBD1. The CDR3 DNA reads TGTGCCAGCGAAGACAGGGTGAACACCGGGGAGCTGTTTTTT. This encodes CASEDRVNTGELFF.